This T cell receptor (beta chain) is from a study of blood T cell repertoires in COVID-19. Original methodology: Estimation of nucleated cell counts relied on the amplification of reference gene primers. Assay: immunoSEQ multiplex PCR; the TCRdb copy retains only in-frame clones and omits some. Clone size and the V and J calls come from that table; the DNA yielded D and trimming. The table includes 130,000 to 150,000 clones, approximately 87% detected once. The CDR3 runs 17 residues. Germline values: CDR1 SGHNT, CDR2 YYREEE (reference sequence). Trimming removed 0 bases from V and 1 base from J; junction bases left unmatched: 9.

This chain links TRBV5-4 with TRBJ1-1, with 7 bases identical to TRBD1. The sample consisted of peripheral blood. The receptor was isolated from a man older than 75 with acute or convalescent COVID-19. CDR3 protein: CASSLGNPGQPNTEAFF. CDR3 nucleotides: TGTGCCAGCAGCTTGGGAAATCCGGGACAGCCGAACACTGAAGCTTTCTTT.